Below, one T cell receptor (beta chain) is given with its context. These data originate in a study of T-cell reconstitution after alpha-beta-depleted transplantation in children. Molecular barcoding with unique molecular identifiers was used for the TCRbeta library. MiXCR, run by TCRdb on the PCR reads, gives a single entry per CDR3 protein. The data show about 500,000 distinct CDR3 sequences, approximately 29% seen once. This TCR was recovered from a human donor who donated a stem cell graft to a child with aplastic anemia. The sample consisted of PBMCs from the stem cell graft donor, taken from the stem cell graft.

The CDR3 region has the DNA TGTGCCAGCAGCTTAGCCGGGACAGGGAATGGCTACACCTTC. Translation gives CASSLAGTGNGYTF. The chain combines TRBV7-9 with TRBJ1-2, with TRBD1 matching over 9 bases. J was trimmed by 6 bases and V by 0 bases; bases with no gene match: 2. The germline V gene has CDR1 SEHNR and CDR2 FQNEAQ (reference sequence). The CDR3 has 14 residues.